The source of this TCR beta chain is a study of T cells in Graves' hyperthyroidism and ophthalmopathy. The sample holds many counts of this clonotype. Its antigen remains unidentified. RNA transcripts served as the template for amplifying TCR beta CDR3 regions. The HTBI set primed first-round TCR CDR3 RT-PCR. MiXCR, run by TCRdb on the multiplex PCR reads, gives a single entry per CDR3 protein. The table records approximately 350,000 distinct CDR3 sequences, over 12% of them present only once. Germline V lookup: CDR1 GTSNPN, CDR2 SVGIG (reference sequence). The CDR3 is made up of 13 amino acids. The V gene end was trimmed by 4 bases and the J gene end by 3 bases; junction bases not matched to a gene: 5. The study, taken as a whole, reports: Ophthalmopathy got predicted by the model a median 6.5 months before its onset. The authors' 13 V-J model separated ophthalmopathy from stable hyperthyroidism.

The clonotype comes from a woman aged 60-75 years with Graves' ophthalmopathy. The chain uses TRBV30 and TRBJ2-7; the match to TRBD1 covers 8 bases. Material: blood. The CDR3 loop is CAWNRGEVYEQYF. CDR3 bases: TGTGCCTGGAACAGGGGGGAAGTCTACGAGCAGTACTTC. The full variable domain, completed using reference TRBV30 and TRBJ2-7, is SQTIHQWPATLVQPVGSPLSLECTVEGTSNPNLYWYRQAAGRGLQLLFYSVGIGQISSEVPQNLSASRPQDRQFILSSKKLLLSDSGFYLCAWNRGEVYEQYFGPGTRLTVT.